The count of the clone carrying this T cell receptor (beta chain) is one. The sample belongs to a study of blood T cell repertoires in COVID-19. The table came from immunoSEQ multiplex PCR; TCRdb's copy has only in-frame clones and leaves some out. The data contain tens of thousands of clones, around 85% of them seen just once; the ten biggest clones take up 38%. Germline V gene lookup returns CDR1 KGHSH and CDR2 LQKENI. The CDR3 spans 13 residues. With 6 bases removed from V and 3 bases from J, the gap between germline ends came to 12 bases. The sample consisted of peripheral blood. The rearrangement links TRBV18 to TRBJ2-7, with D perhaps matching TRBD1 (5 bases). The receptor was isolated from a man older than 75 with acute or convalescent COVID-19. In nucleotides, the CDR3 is TGTGCCAGCTCGCAAGAAACAGGCTACGAGCAGTACTTC. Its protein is CASSQETGYEQYF. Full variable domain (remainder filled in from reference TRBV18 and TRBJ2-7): NAGVMQNPRHLVRRRGQEARLRCSPMKGHSHVYWYRQLPEEGLKFMVYLQKENIIDESGMPKERFSAEFPKEGPSILRIQQVVRGDSAAYFCASSQETGYEQYFGPGTRLTVT.